This T cell receptor beta chain was captured by sequencing in a study of blood T cells in healthy people across ages. Ranging in age from about 6 to 95, the donors were healthy Caucasian individuals from Russia. Study results and caveats: Long-lived donors carried more naive CD4+ cells and greater diversity than aged donors. CMV infection status of these donors was not known.

As for this clonotype: Its antigen is not known.

With a J-beta primer mix and a sample-barcoded 5' primer, a second PCR ran about 6 to 11 cycles. A single record per CDR3 protein comes from TCRdb applying MiXCR to the 5' RACE reads. There are fewer than 1,000,000 distinct CDR3 sequences in the sample; around 43% occur only once, and approximately 20% lies in the top ten. The V gene end was trimmed by 5 bases and the J gene end by 6 bases; junction bases not matched to a gene: 7. CDR1 SGHTA and CDR2 FQGNSA come from the germline V gene. This CDR3 has 13 amino acids. The sample consisted of blood. This clonotype was sampled from a man aged 60 to 75 in good health. The chain carries TRBV7-2 and TRBJ2-7; TRBD1 aligns across 7 bases. CDR3 region: CASSATGISEQYF. The CDR3 region has the DNA TGTGCCAGCAGCGCGACAGGGATCAGCGAGCAGTACTTC.